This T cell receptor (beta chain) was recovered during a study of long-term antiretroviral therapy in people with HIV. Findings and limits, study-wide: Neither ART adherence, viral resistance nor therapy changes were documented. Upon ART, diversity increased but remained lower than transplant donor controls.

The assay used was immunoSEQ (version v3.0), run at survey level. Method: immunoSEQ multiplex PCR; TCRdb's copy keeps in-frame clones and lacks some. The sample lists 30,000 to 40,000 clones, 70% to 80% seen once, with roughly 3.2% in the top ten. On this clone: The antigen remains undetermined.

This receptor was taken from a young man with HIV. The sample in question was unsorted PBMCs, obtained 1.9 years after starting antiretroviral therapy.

The CDR3 reads CASSPPGATYLLGYTF. In DNA form, the CDR3 reads TGTGCCAGCAGCCCCCCCGGTGCGACGTACCTTCTTGGCTACACCTTC. The chain links TRBV5-6 to TRBJ1-2; unclear D gene. With 4 bases removed from V and 7 bases from J, the gap between germline ends came to 23 bases. Looked up from germline, CDR1 is SGHDT and CDR2 is YYEEEE. The CDR3 is made up of 16 amino acids.